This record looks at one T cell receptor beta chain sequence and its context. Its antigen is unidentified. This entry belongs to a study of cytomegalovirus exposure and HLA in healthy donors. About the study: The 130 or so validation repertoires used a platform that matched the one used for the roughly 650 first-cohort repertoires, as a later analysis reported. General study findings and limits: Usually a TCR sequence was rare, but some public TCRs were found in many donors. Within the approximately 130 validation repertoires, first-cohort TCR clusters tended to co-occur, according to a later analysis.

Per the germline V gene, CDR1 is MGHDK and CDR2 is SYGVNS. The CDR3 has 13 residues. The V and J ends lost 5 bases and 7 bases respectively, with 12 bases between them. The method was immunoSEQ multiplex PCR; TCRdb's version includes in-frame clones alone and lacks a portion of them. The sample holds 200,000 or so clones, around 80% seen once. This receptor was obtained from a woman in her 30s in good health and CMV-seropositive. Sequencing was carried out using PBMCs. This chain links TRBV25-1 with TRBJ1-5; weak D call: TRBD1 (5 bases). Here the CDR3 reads CASSPGLGQPQHF. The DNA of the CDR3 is TGTGCCAGCAGTCCAGGGCTCGGGCAGCCCCAGCATTTT.